These 10 T cell receptor beta chains came from one sample sequenced in a study of cytomegalovirus exposure and HLA in healthy donors. PCR amplification relied on 60 Vbeta primers (plus 13 Jbeta primers). Some clones are missing from TCRdb's copy, which holds only in-frame ones; the method was immunoSEQ multiplex PCR. The sample holds about 130,000 clones; about two thirds are singletons and the top ten take about 2.6%. Specimen: PBMCs. Receptors were obtained from a woman aged 55-75 years in good health and CMV-seropositive.

This clone has only a few counts. V and J are TRBV10-2 and TRBJ1-1; D unresolved. CDR1 WSHSY and CDR2 SAAADI come from the germline V gene. V lost 8 bases, J lost 2 bases, and 12 bases lay in between. The CDR3 is made up of 13 amino acids. The CDR3 reads CASEELRNTEAFF. The DNA of the CDR3 is TGCGCCAGCGAAGAACTGAGAAACACTGAAGCTTTCTTT.

The V gene is TRBV6-1, the J gene TRBJ2-7, with 8 bases that match TRBD1. The germline gives CDR1 MNHNS, CDR2 SASEGT. Germline trimming cut 3 bases from V and 4 bases from J; bases unmatched to any gene: 14. The CDR3 covers 17 residues. The CDR3 loop reads CASSEADPGGGVYEQYF. CDR3 in DNA: TGTGCCAGCAGTGAGGCCGACCCAGGGGGCGGAGTGTACGAGCAGTACTTC.

The chain couples TRBV10-1 to TRBJ2-3; 13 bases align to TRBD2. Trimming cost V 5 bases and J 5 bases; bases outside gene matches: 7. CDR1 WNHNN and CDR2 SYGVQD come from the germline V gene (reference sequence). The CDR3 spans 16 residues. The CDR3 DNA reads TGCGCCAGCAGTTCGACTAGCGGGGGGTCGGGAGATACGCAGTATTTT. This encodes CASSSTSGGSGDTQYF.

The rearrangement joins TRBV9 to TRBJ1-2; 7 bases are shared with TRBD1. Germline lookup yields CDR1 SGDLS and CDR2 YYNGEE. The CDR3 runs to 13 residues. The V and J ends lost 3 bases and 4 bases, in that order; junction bases with no gene match: 3. CDR3 nucleotides: TGTGCCAGCAGCGACAGGACAGGCTATGGCTACACCTTC. Encoded protein: CASSDRTGYGYTF.

The chain combines TRBV6-5 with TRBJ1-2; perhaps TRBD1 as D (5 bases). V was clipped by 5 bases and J by 8 bases, with 12 bases between them. This CDR3 has 12 amino acids. CDR1 and CDR2 from the germline V gene are MNHEY and SVGAGI. For the CDR3, the DNA is TGTGCCAGCAGTAATCCAGGGAAAGGCTACACCTTC. Translating gives CASSNPGKGYTF.

V usage is TRBV5-1 and J usage is TRBJ1-1; D is undetermined. The CDR3 totals 12 residues. The germline V gene has CDR1 SGHRS and CDR2 YFSETQ. Trimming removed 0 bases at V and 4 bases at J, with 4 bases between. This CDR3 is CASSLESTEAFF. CDR3 in DNA: TGCGCCAGCAGCTTGGAGAGCACTGAAGCTTTCTTT.

This clone was seen a handful of times. V gene TRBV6-1 combines with J gene TRBJ1-2; the D gene is possibly TRBD1 (5 bases). The V gene's germline CDR1 is MNHNS and CDR2 SASEGT. Trimming removed 1 base from V and 3 bases from J, with 6 bases in between. The CDR3 loop spans 13 amino acids. As DNA, the CDR3 is TGTGCCAGCAGTGAAGAGGGGTACTATGGCTACACCTTC. Residues: CASSEEGYYGYTF.

V gene TRBV28 combines with J gene TRBJ1-2; TRBD1 aligns across 7 bases. Germline loops: CDR1 MDHEN, CDR2 SYDVKM. This CDR3 spans 15 amino acids. Unmatched junction bases numbered 9, after V lost 6 bases and J lost 2 bases. CDR3 nucleotides: TGTGCCAGCAGCCTCACGACAGGGTTGAACTATGGCTACACCTTC. Protein sequence: CASSLTTGLNYGYTF.

The chain is built from TRBV2 and TRBJ2-2, with TRBD1 identical over 7 bases. V was pared by 7 bases and J by 1 base, with 3 bases of the junction left unmatched. From germline, CDR1 is SNHLY and CDR2 FYNNEI. The CDR3 runs 14 residues. The CDR3 nucleotides are TGTGCCAGCAACAGGGGATTGAACACCGGGGAGCTGTTTTTT. Protein sequence: CASNRGLNTGELFF. The entire variable domain, with the rest obtained from reference TRBV2 and TRBJ2-2, is as follows: EPEVTQTPSHQVTQMGQEVILRCVPISNHLYFYWYRQILGQKVEFLVSFYNNEISEKSEIFDDQFSVERPDGSNFTLKIRSTKLEDSAMYFCASNRGLNTGELFFGEGSRLTVL.

This chain connects TRBV7-2 to TRBJ1-4, with 8 nucleotides matching TRBD1. The trim removed 6 bases at V and 8 bases at J, leaving 11 bases unmatched. Germline V gene data show CDR1 as SGHTA and CDR2 as FQGNSA. The CDR3 length is 15 residues. For the CDR3, the DNA is TGTGCCAGCAGTTCTACAGGGGGGCTCTGGGAAAAACTGTTTTTT. Translating gives CASSSTGGLWEKLFF.